A single sample gave rise to the 15 T cell receptor beta chains below, sequenced in a study of graft-versus-host responses after intestinal transplantation. Data came from immunoSEQ multiplex PCR; TCRdb stores just in-frame clones and leaves some out. Of about 89,000 clones in the sample, 85% to 95% were seen once. For these receptors, no antigen is known. The source was unstimulated CD8+ T cells sorted from spleen or lymph node cells, collected before intestinal transplant. The receptor set was obtained from a human donor who received an intestinal transplant.

The genes are TRBV18 and TRBJ2-7; D may be TRBD1 (7 bases). CDR3 size: 17 residues. CDR1 and CDR2 from the germline V gene are KGHSH and LQKENI. V was trimmed by 2 bases and J by 3 bases, leaving 20 bases between them. The CDR3 is CASSPGAGGYSIYEQYF. The CDR3 DNA reads TGTGCCAGCTCACCAGGGGCAGGGGGGTATAGCATCTACGAGCAGTACTTC.

CDR3 sequence reads: CASSLSGVNTEAFF. DNA of the CDR3: TGTGCCAGCAGTTTATCAGGGGTGAACACTGAAGCTTTCTTT. The chain couples TRBV27 to TRBJ1-1; tentatively, D is TRBD1 (5 bases). Looked up from germline, CDR1 is MNHEY and CDR2 is SMNVEV (reference sequence). V lost 0 bases and J lost 0, with 5 bases in between. The CDR3 spans 14 residues.

The V and J genes are TRBV27 and TRBJ2-2; TRBD1 matches 7 bases. Germline CDR1 and CDR2: MNHEY and SMNVEV (reference sequence). The V segment lost 2 bases and the J segment 3 bases; nucleotides outside the gene matches: 3. This CDR3 is built from 15 residues. The CDR3 nucleotides read TGTGCCAGCAGTTTAGGTCAGGGGGACACCGGGGAGCTGTTTTTT. This codes for CASSLGQGDTGELFF.

The chain employs TRBV30 and TRBJ2-3, with D possibly TRBD2 on 6 matching bases. The CDR3 length is 15 residues. V was clipped by 1 base and J by 2 bases, with 13 bases between them. The germline gives CDR1 GTSNPN, CDR2 SVGIG (reference sequence). The CDR3 DNA follows: TGTGCCTGGAGTGAGGTCGGGGGAGTCACAGATACGCAGTATTTT. Residues: CAWSEVGGVTDTQYF.

The chain employs TRBV6-1 and TRBJ2-7; the D gene is possibly TRBD2 (6 bases). Per the germline V gene, CDR1 is MNHNS and CDR2 is SASEGT. The V and J ends lost 8 bases and 2 bases respectively, with 16 bases between them. This CDR3 region has 14 residues. CDR3 residues: CASVEGQGAYEQYF. The CDR3 DNA sequence: TGTGCCAGCGTGGAGGGGCAGGGCGCCTACGAGCAGTACTTC.

V gene TRBV27 combines with J gene TRBJ1-6, with TRBD1 as a possible D gene (6 bases). This CDR3 spans 15 amino acids. Germline CDR1 reads MNHEY; CDR2 reads SMNVEV (reference sequence). V was pared by 7 bases and J by 6 bases, with 16 bases between. CDR3 in DNA: TGTGCCAGCACTAGTGGGGGGGGCTCTAATTCACCCCTCCACTTT. Amino acids: CASTSGGGSNSPLHF.

V and J are TRBV4-3 and TRBJ1-1; a possible D gene is TRBD1 (5 bases). Germline assignment: CDR1 LGHNA and CDR2 YSLEER. The CDR3 is 13 amino acids. The V end lost 0 bases, the J end lost 7 bases, and 9 bases lay between the germline ends. The CDR3 loop is CASSQDGAHEAFF. The CDR3 nucleotides are TGCGCCAGCAGCCAAGATGGGGCACATGAAGCTTTCTTT.

The chain carries TRBV5-1 and TRBJ2-1, with D tentatively TRBD1 (5 bases). This CDR3 contains 13 residues. The germline CDR1 and CDR2 sequences are SGHRS and YFSETQ. Trimming left V 3 bases short and J 4 bases short, with 8 bases between. Here the CDR3 reads CASSSPGYNEQFF. CDR3 nucleotide sequence: TGCGCCAGCAGCTCTCCAGGGTACAATGAGCAGTTCTTC.

The V call is TRBV9, the J call TRBJ1-1, with TRBD1 as a possible D gene (6 bases). Trimming stripped 0 bases from V and 1 base from J, with 13 bases between. CDR3 length: 16 residues. The germline CDR1 and CDR2 sequences are SGDLS and YYNGEE. The DNA for the CDR3 is TGTGCCAGCAGCGTAGGCCAACAGGGATCGAACACTGAAGCTTTCTTT. It encodes CASSVGQQGSNTEAFF.

There are a few counts of this clone. The chain couples TRBV5-6 to TRBJ2-1; D is unresolved. Germline V gene sequence: CDR1 SGHDT, CDR2 YYEEEE. V gave up 10 bases and J gave up 8 bases, with 7 bases separating them. This CDR3 has 9 amino acids. The CDR3 nucleotides read TGTGCCGGCCGGGATGAGCAGTTCTTC. Amino acids: CAGRDEQFF.

This clone was detected once. This rearrangement joins TRBV7-9 to TRBJ2-7, with D tentatively TRBD1 (6 bases). With 0 bases removed from V and 6 bases from J, the gap between germline ends came to 15 bases. The CDR3 has 15 amino acids. Per the germline V gene, CDR1 is SEHNR and CDR2 is FQNEAQ (reference sequence). The CDR3 DNA sequence: TGTGCCAGCAGCTTAGCGTCAGGGGCCCGGATCGAGCAGTACTTC. Translated: CASSLASGARIEQYF.

The chain is built from TRBV7-8 and TRBJ2-2, with 9 bases identical to TRBD2. Germline V lookup: CDR1 SGHVS, CDR2 FQNEAQ. J was trimmed by 3 bases and V by 5 bases; bases with no gene match: 13. The CDR3 is 18 residues long. This CDR3 reads CASSPHFGRGGYTGELFF. CDR3 DNA sequence: TGTGCCAGCAGCCCCCACTTTGGGCGGGGGGGTTACACCGGGGAGCTGTTTTTT.

In its sample, this clone was seen once. The genes are TRBV27 and TRBJ1-5; 8 bases are shared with TRBD1. Germline assignment: CDR1 MNHEY and CDR2 SMNVEV (reference sequence). This CDR3 contains 17 residues. V was clipped by 4 bases and J by 2 bases; unmatched bases: 10. The CDR3 loop is CASSSQQGAWGNQPQHF. The CDR3 DNA sequence: TGTGCCAGCAGTTCGCAGCAGGGGGCTTGGGGCAATCAGCCCCAGCATTTT.

This chain uses TRBV30 with TRBJ1-2; 9 bases fit TRBD1. This CDR3 has 13 amino acids. The V and J ends lost 2 bases and 7 bases, in that order; junction bases with no gene match: 5. Germline V gives CDR1 GTSNPN, CDR2 SVGIG (reference sequence). CDR3 sequence: CAWSMGQGGGYTF. CDR3 sequence (DNA): TGTGCCTGGAGTATGGGACAGGGAGGTGGCTACACCTTC.

The chain is built from TRBV7-6 and TRBJ2-7; D might be TRBD1 (6 bases). Trimming cost V 5 bases and J 3 bases, with 26 bases left between them. This CDR3 comprises 18 residues. The germline V gene has CDR1 SGHVS and CDR2 FNYEAQ. Here the CDR3 DNA reads TGTGCCAGCAGCCCACACGCATGGGGCAGGGGTAATATCTACGAGCAGTACTTC. It specifies CASSPHAWGRGNIYEQYF.